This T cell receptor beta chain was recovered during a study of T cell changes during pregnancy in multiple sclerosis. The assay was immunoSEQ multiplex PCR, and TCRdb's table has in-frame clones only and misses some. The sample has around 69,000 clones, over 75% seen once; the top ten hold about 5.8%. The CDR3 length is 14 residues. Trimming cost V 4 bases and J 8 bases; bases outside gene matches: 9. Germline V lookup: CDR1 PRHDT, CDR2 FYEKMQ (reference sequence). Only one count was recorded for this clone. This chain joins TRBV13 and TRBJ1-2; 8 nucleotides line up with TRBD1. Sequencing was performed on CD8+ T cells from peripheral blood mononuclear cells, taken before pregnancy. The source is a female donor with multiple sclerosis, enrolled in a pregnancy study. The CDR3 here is CASSSRTGLLGYTF. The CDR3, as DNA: TGTGCCAGCAGCTCCCGGACAGGGCTTCTCGGCTACACCTTC.